These 32 T cell receptor beta chains were all obtained from the same sample, sequenced in a study of CD8 T cell repertoires and HIV-1 epitope variants. The table came from immunoSEQ multiplex PCR; TCRdb's copy has only in-frame clones and leaves some out. The sample has about 5,000 clones, approximately 73% seen once. Antigens of these TCRs are unknown. Input material: cultured CD8+ T cells derived from PBMCs. The receptor set was obtained from a male donor with HIV.

The chain employs TRBV19 and TRBJ2-1; a weak D match, TRBD2 (5 bases). CDR3 size: 15 residues. V was trimmed by 5 bases and J by 0 bases, leaving 11 bases between them. The germline V gene encodes CDR1 LNHDA and CDR2 SQIVND (reference sequence). CDR3 sequence (DNA): TGTGCCAGTAGTCCGGACTTTTCCTCCTACAATGAGCAGTTCTTC. Residues: CASSPDFSSYNEQFF. The complete variable domain, with remaining parts taken from reference TRBV19 and TRBJ2-1, reads DGGITQSPKYLFRKEGQNVTLSCEQNLNHDAMYWYRQDPGQGLRLIYYSQIVNDFQKGDIAEGYSVSREKKESFPLTVTSAQKNPTAFYLCASSPDFSSYNEQFFGPGTRLTVL.

The rearrangement joins TRBV6-5 to TRBJ1-4; D is ambiguous. Germline CDR1 and CDR2: MNHEY and SVGAGI. This CDR3 is built from 14 residues. Trimming shortened V by 0 bases and J by 14 bases, and 16 bases separated the two germline ends. The CDR3: CASSYSRFREGLFF. The CDR3 region has the DNA TGTGCCAGCAGTTACTCGAGGTTTCGGGAAGGGCTGTTTTTT.

The V gene is TRBV6-1, the J gene TRBJ2-7; D remains ambiguous. Germline CDR1 reads MNHNS; CDR2 reads SASEGT. Trimming shortened V by 5 bases and J by 4 bases, and 9 bases separated the two germline ends. This CDR3 spans 12 amino acids. The CDR3 bases are TGTGCCAGCAGTCCGACTGATTACGAGCAGTACTTC. Translating gives CASSPTDYEQYF.

This rearrangement joins TRBV7-9 to TRBJ1-4, with TRBD1 as a possible D gene (6 bases). The CDR3 is 14 residues long. Trimming removed 1 base at V and 7 bases at J, with 10 bases between. Germline CDR1 reads SEHNR; CDR2 reads FQNEAQ (reference sequence). The CDR3 nucleotides are TGTGCCAGCAGCTTAGAACAGGGAGCTGAAAAACTGTTTTTT. It encodes CASSLEQGAEKLFF.

The V and J genes are TRBV5-4 and TRBJ2-7; D is undetermined. The CDR3 extends over 11 amino acids. Germline V CDR1 and CDR2: SGHNT, YYREEE (reference sequence). V was trimmed by 3 bases and J by 3 bases, leaving 4 bases between them. For the CDR3, the DNA is TGTGCCAGCAGCTATTACTACGAGCAGTACTTC. Protein product: CASSYYYEQYF. Drawing the rest from reference TRBV5-4 and TRBJ2-7, the complete variable domain is ETGVTQSPTHLIKTRGQQVTLRCSSQSGHNTVSWYQQALGQGPQFIFQYYREEENGRGNFPPRFSGLQFPNYSSELNVNALELDDSALYLCASSYYYEQYFGPGTRLTVT.

This clone is medium-sized within its sample. The chain recombines TRBV2 with TRBJ1-1; D is unresolved. The CDR3 covers 13 residues. V was trimmed by 8 bases and J by 0 bases, leaving 10 bases between them. CDR1 and CDR2 (germline): SNHLY, FYNNEI. As DNA, the CDR3 is TGTGCCAGCCGTGGAATTATGAACACTGAAGCTTTCTTT. This encodes CASRGIMNTEAFF.

V gene TRBV7-9 combines with J gene TRBJ2-3; the match to TRBD1 covers 9 bases. Germline V gene sequence: CDR1 SEHNR, CDR2 FQNEAQ (reference sequence). Germline trimming cut 6 bases from V and 5 bases from J; bases unmatched to any gene: 9. The CDR3 is made up of 15 amino acids. The chain's CDR3 is CASRRQGVLEDTQYF. For the CDR3, the DNA is TGTGCCAGCAGACGACAGGGGGTTTTAGAAGATACGCAGTATTTT.

The V call is TRBV4-1, the J call TRBJ1-1; no definite D call. CDR3 length: 14 amino acids. The germline V gene has CDR1 MGHRA and CDR2 YSYEKL. The V and J ends lost 2 bases and 4 bases respectively, with 11 bases between them. This chain's CDR3 is CASSQPGSGTEAFF. CDR3 nucleotides: TGCGCCAGCAGCCAACCGGGGAGCGGCACTGAAGCTTTCTTT.

This clone was counted once. The chain carries TRBV4-2 and TRBJ1-2, with 8 bases aligning to TRBD1. The V segment lost 4 bases and the J segment 6 bases; nucleotides outside the gene matches: 13. Germline CDR1 is LGHNA and CDR2 is YNFKEQ. The CDR3 length is 16 residues. The CDR3 region is CASSPNSGTGLDGYTF. As DNA, the CDR3 is TGTGCCAGCAGCCCTAACTCCGGGACAGGATTAGATGGCTACACCTTC.

The chain couples TRBV2 to TRBJ1-2; 8 bases match TRBD1. V shed 6 bases and J 8 bases; nucleotides not matched to a gene: 11. The CDR3 runs 14 residues. Germline CDR1 reads SNHLY; CDR2 reads FYNNEI. This CDR3 is CASSLGQGLLGYTF. The CDR3 DNA is TGTGCCAGCAGCCTAGGACAGGGACTGTTGGGCTACACCTTC. Using reference TRBV2 and TRBJ1-2 for the parts outside the CDR3, the full variable domain is EPEVTQTPSHQVTQMGQEVILRCVPISNHLYFYWYRQILGQKVEFLVSFYNNEISEKSEIFDDQFSVERPDGSNFTLKIRSTKLEDSAMYFCASSLGQGLLGYTFGSGTRLTVV.

The chain joins TRBV11-1 to TRBJ2-1; 11 nucleotides align to TRBD2. V was clipped by 3 bases and J by 7 bases; unmatched bases: 5. The CDR3 extends over 15 amino acids. The germline V gene has CDR1 SGHAT and CDR2 FQDESV (reference sequence). The DNA for the CDR3 is TGTGCCAGCAGCTTGGTGATAGCGGGGGGGAATGAGCAGTTCTTC. This translates into CASSLVIAGGNEQFF. Full variable domain (missing parts from reference TRBV11-1 and TRBJ2-1): EAEVAQSPRYKITEKSQAVAFWCDPISGHATLYWYRQILGQGPELLVQFQDESVVDDSQLPKDRFSAERLKGVDSTLKIQPAELGDSAMYLCASSLVIAGGNEQFFGPGTRLTVL.

This clone was seen only a few times. The chain has TRBV5-6 and TRBJ2-7, with D maybe TRBD1 (5 bases). V lost 4 bases to trimming and J lost 3 bases, with 14 bases between them. This CDR3 spans 14 amino acids. Germline values: CDR1 SGHDT, CDR2 YYEEEE. The CDR3 sequence is CASSPPDTNYEQYF. The CDR3 DNA sequence: TGTGCCAGCAGCCCGCCGGACACCAACTACGAGCAGTACTTC.

V gene TRBV23-1 combines with J gene TRBJ1-1; D unclear. TRBV23-1 is annotated as an ORF whose role is uncertain. V was pared by 7 bases and J by 1 base, with 7 bases between. The CDR3 totals 12 residues. The CDR3 sequence is CASKHGNTEAFF. In DNA, the CDR3 is TGCGCCAGCAAACACGGGAACACTGAAGCTTTCTTT.

V is TRBV25-1 and J is TRBJ2-3; D possibly corresponds to TRBD2 (5 bases). The CDR3 is 12 residues long. Germline V gene sequence: CDR1 MGHDK, CDR2 SYGVNS. Trimming pared 8 bases from V and 4 bases from J, leaving 10 bases between. The DNA of the CDR3 is TGTGCCAGCCAAAGACTACCAGATACGCAGTATTTT. This codes for CASQRLPDTQYF.

V is TRBV2 and J is TRBJ2-7; D is undetermined. The V end lost 1 base, the J end lost 3 bases, and 1 base lay between the germline ends. Looked up from germline, CDR1 is SNHLY and CDR2 is FYNNEI. The CDR3 runs to 11 residues. The CDR3 sequence is CASSEDYEQYF. The CDR3 nucleotides are TGTGCCAGCAGTGAAGACTACGAGCAGTACTTC.

V usage is TRBV15 and J usage is TRBJ1-1, with D tentatively TRBD1 (5 bases). The germline V gene encodes CDR1 LNHNV and CDR2 YYDKDF (reference sequence). The CDR3 is made up of 15 amino acids. Trimming left V 5 bases short and J 4 bases short, with 17 bases between. The DNA of the CDR3 is TGTGCCACCAGCCCACAACGGGGGGGAGGCACTGAAGCTTTCTTT. Protein sequence: CATSPQRGGGTEAFF.

The chain couples TRBV4-2 to TRBJ1-4, with D possibly TRBD1 on 5 matching bases. Germline lookup yields CDR1 LGHNA and CDR2 YNFKEQ. The CDR3 runs 15 residues. V was pared by 4 bases and J by 4 bases, with 13 bases between. The CDR3, as DNA: TGTGCCAGCAGCCCGGGGGACGGGGGTAATGAAAAACTGTTTTTT. Translating gives CASSPGDGGNEKLFF.

The chain uses TRBV4-1 and TRBJ1-1; no reliable D call. In germline, CDR1 is MGHRA, CDR2 YSYEKL. Deletions cut 3 bases from V and 0 bases from J, with 8 bases between. This CDR3 is 14 amino acids long. The CDR3 loop reads CASSQGGLNTEAFF. The CDR3 DNA follows: TGCGCCAGCAGCCAGGGCGGGCTGAACACTGAAGCTTTCTTT.

The genes are TRBV5-8 and TRBJ1-2, with D uncertain. Per the germline V gene, CDR1 is SGHTS and CDR2 is YDEGEE. Trimming shortened V by 1 base and J by 2 bases, and 6 bases separated the two germline ends. This CDR3 is built from 13 residues. The CDR3: CASSLLNNYGYTF. The DNA of the CDR3 is TGTGCCAGCAGCTTGCTAAACAACTATGGCTACACCTTC.

This clone was detected once. The DNA for the CDR3 is TGTGCCAGCAGTCCGACGATGGACAGGAGCTACGAGCAGTACTTC. It specifies CASSPTMDRSYEQYF. V gene TRBV6-6 combines with J gene TRBJ2-7; 7 bases are a match to TRBD1. This CDR3 region has 15 residues. J gave up 3 bases and V 5 bases, and 10 bases lay outside the gene matches. Germline CDR1 MNHNY, CDR2 SVGAGI (reference sequence).

The chain links TRBV28 to TRBJ2-3; D is ambiguous. The V and J ends lost 1 base and 1 base respectively, with 18 bases between them. CDR1 and CDR2 from the germline V gene are MDHEN and SYDVKM. The CDR3 covers 18 residues. Here the CDR3 DNA reads TGTGCCAGCAGTTTATTTGAGGTGGCTTTCAGACGCACAGATACGCAGTATTTT. This codes for CASSLFEVAFRRTDTQYF.

The chain has TRBV5-4 and TRBJ1-2; 7 bases fit TRBD1. This CDR3 has 14 amino acids. Germline V gene sequence: CDR1 SGHNT, CDR2 YYREEE (reference sequence). Trimming cost V 3 bases and J 8 bases; bases outside gene matches: 10. The CDR3 reads CASSWQETGLGYTF. The CDR3 DNA reads as TGTGCCAGCAGCTGGCAGGAGACAGGGCTCGGCTACACCTTC.

The V gene is TRBV7-6, the J gene TRBJ2-1; D perhaps matches TRBD1 (5 bases). CDR3 length equals 14 residues. Germline-derived CDR1 and CDR2 are SGHVS and FNYEAQ. The germline V and J ends were trimmed by 6 bases and 0 bases, with 9 bases remaining between them. CDR3 nucleotides: TGTGCCAGCAGTTACAGGAGCTCCTACAATGAGCAGTTCTTC. Translation gives CASSYRSSYNEQFF.

This chain links TRBV4-1 with TRBJ2-7; D remains unclear. The germline V and J ends were trimmed by 0 bases and 3 bases, with 9 bases remaining between them. Per germline, CDR1 MGHRA and CDR2 YSYEKL. The CDR3 has 14 amino acids. The CDR3 sequence: CASSQDLGFYEQYF. As DNA, the CDR3 is TGCGCCAGCAGCCAAGATTTGGGGTTCTACGAGCAGTACTTC.

The V call is TRBV5-6, the J call TRBJ1-5, with D possibly TRBD1 on 6 matching bases. The V gene lost 0 bases and the J gene lost 7 bases, with 14 bases spanning the gap. This CDR3 spans 15 amino acids. Germline V gene data show CDR1 as SGHDT and CDR2 as YYEEEE. CDR3 DNA sequence: TGTGCCAGCAGCTTGGGAGGGGGGAGCGGACAGCCCCAGCATTTT. Amino acids: CASSLGGGSGQPQHF. Full variable domain (remainder filled in from reference TRBV5-6 and TRBJ1-5): DAGVTQSPTHLIKTRGQQVTLRCSPKSGHDTVSWYQQALGQGPQFIFQYYEEEERQRGNFPDRFSGHQFPNYSSELNVNALLLGDSALYLCASSLGGGSGQPQHFGDGTRLSIL.

The chain has TRBV28 and TRBJ1-4; unclear D gene. V was trimmed by 6 bases and J by 6 bases, leaving 14 bases between them. This CDR3 has 14 amino acids. Germline V gene data show CDR1 as MDHEN and CDR2 as SYDVKM. Here the CDR3 reads CASSYEGGDEKLFF. In DNA, the CDR3 is TGTGCCAGCAGCTACGAGGGTGGGGATGAAAAACTGTTTTTT.

The J gene is TRBJ2-1, the V gene TRBV5-4; a possible D gene is TRBD1 (6 bases). The germline V gene has CDR1 SGHNT and CDR2 YYREEE (reference sequence). Trimming removed 3 bases at V and 9 bases at J, with 7 bases between. This CDR3 is built from 11 residues. The CDR3 loop reads CASSWDTEQFF. The CDR3 coding sequence is TGTGCCAGCAGCTGGGACACTGAGCAGTTCTTC.

This rearrangement joins TRBV19 to TRBJ2-7; tentative D call: TRBD2 (5 bases). The V gene's germline CDR1 is LNHDA and CDR2 SQIVND (reference sequence). The CDR3 has 14 amino acids. V was trimmed by 2 bases and J by 2 bases, leaving 10 bases between them. CDR3 bases: TGTGCCAGTAGTATAACCCTAGCTGCCTACGAGCAGTACTTC. Amino acid sequence: CASSITLAAYEQYF.

This clone was recorded a few times. The J gene is TRBJ2-7, the V gene TRBV28, with no clear D. With 2 bases removed from V and 3 bases from J, the gap between germline ends came to 11 bases. CDR1 is MDHEN and CDR2 is SYDVKM in the germline V gene. The CDR3 extends over 14 amino acids. CDR3 protein: CASSLGTVVYEQYF. The CDR3 DNA follows: TGTGCCAGCAGTTTAGGTACGGTGGTCTACGAGCAGTACTTC. Together with reference TRBV28 and TRBJ2-7, the CDR3 gives the full variable domain: DVKVTQSSRYLVKRTGEKVFLECVQDMDHENMFWYRQDPGLGLRLIYFSYDVKMKEKGDIPEGYSVSREKKERFSLILESASTNQTSMYLCASSLGTVVYEQYFGPGTRLTVT.

This chain connects TRBV27 to TRBJ1-1, with a possible D match to TRBD1 (5 bases). The germline CDR1 and CDR2 sequences are MNHEY and SMNVEV (reference sequence). The CDR3 is made up of 13 amino acids. V shed 11 bases and J shed 4 bases, with 17 bases lying between them. CDR3 nucleotide sequence: TGTGCCGCCGGGGGGAGCGTGAGCACTGAAGCTTTCTTT. It specifies CAAGGSVSTEAFF.

As DNA, the CDR3 is TGTGCCAGCAGCCAAGCCGCTGGTGGCTACACCTTC. It yields the protein CASSQAAGGYTF. V usage is TRBV4-2 and J usage is TRBJ1-2; D unresolved. The CDR3 sequence is 12 residues long. V lost 1 base and J 7 bases, leaving 7 bases between the germline ends. Germline CDR1 and CDR2: LGHNA and YNFKEQ.

In this sample, this clone turned up a few times. The chain carries TRBV7-9 and TRBJ2-7; no reliable D call. Trimming took 8 bases from V and 0 from J, leaving 8 bases between them. The V gene's germline CDR1 is SEHNR and CDR2 FQNEAQ (reference sequence). CDR3 size: 12 residues. The CDR3 nucleotides read TGTGCCAGCGCATCACCCTCCTACGAGCAGTACTTC. Translation gives CASASPSYEQYF.